Listed below are T cell receptor beta chains from one sample, sequenced in a study of cytomegalovirus exposure and HLA in healthy donors. The assay was immunoSEQ multiplex PCR, and TCRdb's table has in-frame clones only and misses some. The sample lists 100,000 to 120,000 clones, about 81% occurring once. Sequencing was carried out using PBMCs. The receptors were sampled from a man younger than 40 in good health and CMV-seronegative. The CDR3 runs from the conserved cysteine through the conserved F or W. The D gene is left open where the match is weak. Rows give clone size only sometimes, using once, few, many, or a class for an expanded clone.

J gene: TRBJ2-5
V gene: TRBV9
D gene: .
clone size: .
CDR3 DNA: TGTGCCAGCAGCGTATCAGGGGGGCAAGAGACCCAGTACTTC
CDR3 protein: CASSVSGGQETQYF

J gene: TRBJ1-1
V gene: TRBV11-2
D gene: .
clone size: .
CDR3 DNA: TGTGCCAGCAGCTTCTCGGGTGAAGCTTTCTTT
CDR3 protein: CASSFSGEAFF

J gene: TRBJ2-2
V gene: TRBV25-1
D gene: TRBD1
clone size: .
CDR3 DNA: TGTGCCAGCAGTGTTGTGGACAGGGACACCGGGGAGCTGTTTTTT
CDR3 protein: CASSVVDRDTGELFF

J gene: TRBJ1-1
V gene: TRBV19
D gene: .
clone size: .
CDR3 DNA: TGTGCCAGTAGTCATCTATCGGGACACCTCACTGAAGCTTTCTTT
CDR3 protein: CASSHLSGHLTEAFF

J gene: TRBJ2-7
V gene: TRBV4-3
D gene: .
clone size: .
CDR3 DNA: TGCGCCAGCAGCCAAGATTCGGGCTCCTACGAGCAGTACTTC
CDR3 protein: CASSQDSGSYEQYF

J gene: TRBJ2-1
V gene: TRBV25-1
D gene: TRBD2
clone size: .
CDR3 DNA: TGTGCCAGCAGTGAACGAATTAGCGGGGGGTGGAATGAGCAGTTCTTC
CDR3 protein: CASSERISGGWNEQFF

J gene: TRBJ1-5
V gene: TRBV7-2
D gene: .
clone size: .
CDR3 DNA: TGTGCCAGCAGCTTAGGGCCCAATCAGCCCCAGCATTTT
CDR3 protein: CASSLGPNQPQHF

J gene: TRBJ1-2
V gene: TRBV2
D gene: .
clone size: .
CDR3 DNA: TGTGCCAGCAGTGAACACCTAGTTAACTATGGCTACACCTTC
CDR3 protein: CASSEHLVNYGYTF

J gene: TRBJ1-2
V gene: TRBV7-8
D gene: TRBD1
clone size: .
CDR3 DNA: TGTGCCAGCAGCTTCCGACAGGGACCTTTAGATTATGGCTACACCTTC
CDR3 protein: CASSFRQGPLDYGYTF

J gene: TRBJ1-1
V gene: TRBV6-4
D gene: TRBD1
clone size: .
CDR3 DNA: TGTGCCAGCAGTGACTCGGCAGGGGGCCACACTGAAGCTTTCTTT
CDR3 protein: CASSDSAGGHTEAFF

J gene: TRBJ2-3
V gene: TRBV5-1
D gene: TRBD1
clone size: .
CDR3 DNA: TGCGCCAGCAGCTTGGAACGGGGACAGACCATAAGCACAGATACGCAGTATTTT
CDR3 protein: CASSLERGQTISTDTQYF

J gene: TRBJ2-2
V gene: TRBV7-8
D gene: .
clone size: .
CDR3 DNA: TGTGCCAGCAGCTCAAGGACAGCCTCGGAAACCGGGGAGCTGTTTTTT
CDR3 protein: CASSSRTASETGELFF

J gene: TRBJ2-5
V gene: TRBV18
D gene: TRBD2
clone size: .
CDR3 DNA: TGTGCCAGCTCACCTAACCCCGGGGGGGAGACCCAGTACTTC
CDR3 protein: CASSPNPGGETQYF

J gene: TRBJ2-5
V gene: TRBV2
D gene: .
clone size: .
CDR3 DNA: TGTGCCAGCAGTGGGGCCCGGAGGGGGGGCAAAGAGACCCAGTACTTC
CDR3 protein: CASSGARRGGKETQYF

J gene: TRBJ2-2
V gene: TRBV27
D gene: .
clone size: .
CDR3 DNA: TGTGCCAGCAGTTTCTTGGTTACAGGCACCGGGGAGCTGTTTTTT
CDR3 protein: CASSFLVTGTGELFF

J gene: TRBJ1-1
V gene: TRBV5-8
D gene: .
clone size: .
CDR3 DNA: TGTGCCAGCAGCTTCCGACAGAACACTGAAGCTTTCTTT
CDR3 protein: CASSFRQNTEAFF

J gene: TRBJ2-3
V gene: TRBV29-1
D gene: TRBD1
clone size: .
CDR3 DNA: TGCAGCGTCAGACAGGGTGGCACAGATACGCAGTATTTT
CDR3 protein: CSVRQGGTDTQYF

J gene: TRBJ1-5
V gene: TRBV10-3
D gene: TRBD1
clone size: .
CDR3 DNA: TGTGCCGCCGGACAGGGTTCTCAGCCCCAGCATTTT
CDR3 protein: CAAGQGSQPQHF

J gene: TRBJ2-1
V gene: TRBV4-2
D gene: .
clone size: .
CDR3 DNA: TGTGCCAGCAGCCAAGAAAATAACCGGGAGCCCTACAATGAGCAGTTCTTC
CDR3 protein: CASSQENNREPYNEQFF

J gene: TRBJ2-3
V gene: TRBV7-2
D gene: .
clone size: .
CDR3 DNA: TGTGCCAGCAGCCCCCCGGTAAGGCTTGCTAGGACGCAGTATTTT
CDR3 protein: CASSPPVRLARTQYF

J gene: TRBJ2-5
V gene: TRBV18
D gene: .
clone size: .
CDR3 DNA: TGTGCCAGCTCACCACGTACCAGGCAAGAGACCCAGTACTTC
CDR3 protein: CASSPRTRQETQYF

J gene: TRBJ2-7
V gene: TRBV27
D gene: .
clone size: .
CDR3 DNA: TGTGCCAGCAGTCCCGTCTCAGGGGGGACCTACGAGCAGTACTTC
CDR3 protein: CASSPVSGGTYEQYF

J gene: TRBJ2-1
V gene: TRBV5-1
D gene: TRBD2
clone size: .
CDR3 DNA: TGCGCCAGCAGCCAACGGGCGGGAGGGCAGTTCTTC
CDR3 protein: CASSQRAGGQFF

J gene: TRBJ1-1
V gene: TRBV12-5
D gene: .
clone size: .
CDR3 DNA: TGTGCTAGTGGTTTGGTTGGAGAGAACACTGAAGCTTTCTTT
CDR3 protein: CASGLVGENTEAFF

J gene: TRBJ1-5
V gene: TRBV5-4
D gene: .
clone size: few
CDR3 DNA: TGTGCCAGACTACTACTTCGTCAGCCCCAGCATTTT
CDR3 protein: CARLLLRQPQHF

J gene: TRBJ2-5
V gene: TRBV27
D gene: .
clone size: once
CDR3 DNA: TGTGCCAGCAGTTCCCAGGGAGAGACCCAGTACTTC
CDR3 protein: CASSSQGETQYF

J gene: TRBJ2-2
V gene: TRBV4-3
D gene: TRBD1
clone size: .
CDR3 DNA: TGCGCCAGCAGCCAAGATGGCTACAGGGGGACCGGGGAGCTGTTTTTT
CDR3 protein: CASSQDGYRGTGELFF

J gene: TRBJ2-7
V gene: TRBV5-1
D gene: .
clone size: .
CDR3 DNA: TGCGCCAGCAGCTTATCCTGGGACACCTCCTACGAGCAGTACTTC
CDR3 protein: CASSLSWDTSYEQYF

J gene: TRBJ2-1
V gene: TRBV5-1
D gene: .
clone size: .
CDR3 DNA: TGCGCCAGCAGCTGGAGGGACAGCCAAACGAATGGGCAGTTCTTC
CDR3 protein: CASSWRDSQTNGQFF

J gene: TRBJ2-5
V gene: TRBV7-9
D gene: .
clone size: .
CDR3 DNA: TGTGCCAGCAGCCGAGAAGAGACCCAGTACTTC
CDR3 protein: CASSREETQYF

J gene: TRBJ1-5
V gene: TRBV29-1
D gene: .
clone size: .
CDR3 DNA: TGCAGCGTTGGCGGGGCCCCGGGGCAGCCCCAGCATTTT
CDR3 protein: CSVGGAPGQPQHF

J gene: TRBJ2-1
V gene: TRBV19
D gene: .
clone size: .
CDR3 DNA: TGTGCCAGTAGATTAGAGTCCAAGCAGTTCTTC
CDR3 protein: CASRLESKQFF

J gene: TRBJ2-6
V gene: TRBV7-6
D gene: .
clone size: .
CDR3 DNA: TGTGCCAGCAGCTTACACATCAATCAGGACACAGGGCGCGGGGCCAACGTCCTGACTTTC
CDR3 protein: CASSLHINQDTGRGANVLTF

J gene: TRBJ2-7
V gene: TRBV5-1
D gene: TRBD2
clone size: .
CDR3 DNA: TGCGCCAGCAGCTTGAGAGGGACTAGCGCCTACGAGCAGTACTTC
CDR3 protein: CASSLRGTSAYEQYF

J gene: TRBJ2-5
V gene: TRBV4-2
D gene: TRBD1
clone size: .
CDR3 DNA: TGTGCCAGCAGCACCAGGGGGCGGGAGACCCAGTACTTC
CDR3 protein: CASSTRGRETQYF

J gene: TRBJ1-5
V gene: TRBV18
D gene: TRBD1
clone size: .
CDR3 DNA: TGTGCCAGCTCCCCTCAAGACCCGACAGGGGGCGGCGGTCAGCCCCAGCATTTT
CDR3 protein: CASSPQDPTGGGGQPQHF

J gene: TRBJ2-1
V gene: TRBV7-8
D gene: .
clone size: .
CDR3 DNA: TGTGCCAGCAGCTTATTTGCCGGAGGGCCCGGAAATGAGCAGTTCTTC
CDR3 protein: CASSLFAGGPGNEQFF